This is a list of T cell receptor beta chains from one sample in a study of blood T cells in healthy people across ages. TCRdb processed the 5' RACE reads anew with MiXCR; each CDR3 protein has one entry. Of 550,000 to 750,000 distinct CDR3 sequences in the sample, more than 20% were seen once. Sequencing was done on a sample of blood. The source is a man aged 65 to 79 in good health. Both conserved end residues are part of each CDR3. Each record gives: J gene, D gene, V gene, clone size, CDR3 DNA, CDR3 protein. D genes are given only for firm matches. Size is stated for part of the rows, as once, few or many counts, or as a class when the clone is expanded.

TRBJ2-1	TRBD2	TRBV29-1	-	TGCAGCGTTGACCGACTAGCGGGACGCTACAATGAGCAGTTCTTC	CSVDRLAGRYNEQFF
TRBJ1-1	-	TRBV6-5	-	TGTGCCAGCAGTTACTCTGGGCAGGTGAACACTGAAGCTTTCTTT	CASSYSGQVNTEAFF
TRBJ2-3	TRBD2	TRBV7-6	-	TGTGCCAGCAGCCCAGCTAGCGGGAGGGGGTCAGATACGCAGTATTTT	CASSPASGRGSDTQYF
TRBJ1-1	-	TRBV30	-	TGTGCCTGGAAGGTAGAGGGAACGCTGAACACTGAAGCTTTCTTT	CAWKVEGTLNTEAFF
TRBJ2-5	TRBD2	TRBV29-1	many	TGCAGCGTAAGAGGACTAGCGAGCCATATAAACCAAGAGACCCAGTACTTC	CSVRGLASHINQETQYF
TRBJ2-1	-	TRBV7-7	few	TGTGCTAGCAGCTTAAACTCGAGGGGTGAGCAGTTCTTC	CASSLNSRGEQFF
TRBJ1-2	-	TRBV5-1	-	TGCGCCAGCAGCTTGGATCCAGGGAACTATGGCTACTCCTTC	CASSLDPGNYGYSF
TRBJ1-1	-	TRBV2	-	TGTGCCAGCAGTGATTCTAACACTGAAGCTTTCTTT	CASSDSNTEAFF
TRBJ2-3	TRBD2	TRBV2	-	TGTGCCAGCAGTGTCGGGAGGGCTAGCACAGATACGCAGTATTTT	CASSVGRASTDTQYF
TRBJ2-1	-	TRBV9	-	TGTGCCAGCAGCGAGACGGGACGAACGGATGAGCAGTTCTTC	CASSETGRTDEQFF